The present TCR beta chain was sequenced within a study of T cells in narcolepsy. Study-wide points: Autoreactive clonotypes reportedly recurred in blood of same and different patients, not controls.

The repertoire was sequenced with immunoSEQ multiplex PCR; TCRdb's copy has only in-frame clones and lacks some. The sample yields roughly 23,000 clones, about 81% seen once. On this clone itself: Its specificity is not known.

Trimming removed 6 bases at V and 0 bases at J, with 12 bases between. The CDR3 runs to 15 residues. Germline values: CDR1 MNHNS, CDR2 SASEGT. What was sequenced was memory (CD45RA-) CD4+ T cells from blood. The rearrangement links TRBV6-1 to TRBJ1-5; D perhaps matches TRBD1 (5 bases). The receptor was derived from a human donor in good health. Here the CDR3 reads CASRGGTGSNQPQHF. In nucleotides, the CDR3 is TGTGCCAGCAGGGGGGGGACGGGTAGCAATCAGCCCCAGCATTTT.